Below are 4 T cell receptor beta chains sequenced from a single sample in a study of OX40 agonist ivuxolimab in advanced cancers. Using immunoSEQ multiplex PCR, the repertoire was profiled, and TCRdb retains in-frame clones only, with some absent. The sample includes some 83,000 clones, 80% to 90% of them seen just once. The sample here was CD4+ or CD8+ T cells sorted from blood, taken in a trial of the OX40 agonist ivuxolimab. All receptors come from an adult with an advanced solid tumor such as melanoma, head and neck, liver or kidney cancer.

The gene calls are TRBV27 and TRBJ2-7, with 13 bases lining up with TRBD2. This CDR3 has 15 amino acids. Germline loops: CDR1 MNHEY, CDR2 SMNVEV (reference sequence). V shed 5 bases and J 6 bases; nucleotides not matched to a gene: 7. Here the CDR3 reads CASSPRTSGRPEQYF. DNA for the CDR3: TGTGCCAGCAGTCCCAGGACTAGCGGGAGACCCGAGCAGTACTTC.

CDR3 in DNA: TGTGCCAGCAGGCGATACAGGGGTGAAAAACTGTTTTTT. It translates to CASRRYRGEKLFF. The chain has TRBV6-6 and TRBJ1-4; 7 nucleotides match TRBD1. Germline V gene sequence: CDR1 MNHNY, CDR2 SVGAGI (reference sequence). The CDR3 consists of 13 residues. J gave up 7 bases and V 6 bases, and 5 bases lay outside the gene matches.

This clone was seen a few times. The chain recombines TRBV5-1 with TRBJ2-3, with no clear D. V was shortened by 0 bases and J by 1 base, with 9 bases between the two germline ends. CDR1 is SGHRS and CDR2 is YFSETQ in the germline V gene. CDR3 length: 15 amino acids. CDR3 residues: CASSLALGGTDTQYF. CDR3 nucleotide sequence: TGCGCCAGCAGCTTGGCTCTTGGGGGCACAGATACGCAGTATTTT.

The genes are TRBV6-5 and TRBJ1-6, with TRBD1 as a possible D gene (6 bases). The V gene's germline CDR1 is MNHEY and CDR2 SVGAGI. With 6 bases removed from V and 6 bases from J, the gap between germline ends came to 12 bases. The CDR3 length is 14 residues. The CDR3 DNA is TGTGCCAGCAGCACACAGGGCCGTAATTCACCCCTCCACTTT. It codes for CASSTQGRNSPLHF.